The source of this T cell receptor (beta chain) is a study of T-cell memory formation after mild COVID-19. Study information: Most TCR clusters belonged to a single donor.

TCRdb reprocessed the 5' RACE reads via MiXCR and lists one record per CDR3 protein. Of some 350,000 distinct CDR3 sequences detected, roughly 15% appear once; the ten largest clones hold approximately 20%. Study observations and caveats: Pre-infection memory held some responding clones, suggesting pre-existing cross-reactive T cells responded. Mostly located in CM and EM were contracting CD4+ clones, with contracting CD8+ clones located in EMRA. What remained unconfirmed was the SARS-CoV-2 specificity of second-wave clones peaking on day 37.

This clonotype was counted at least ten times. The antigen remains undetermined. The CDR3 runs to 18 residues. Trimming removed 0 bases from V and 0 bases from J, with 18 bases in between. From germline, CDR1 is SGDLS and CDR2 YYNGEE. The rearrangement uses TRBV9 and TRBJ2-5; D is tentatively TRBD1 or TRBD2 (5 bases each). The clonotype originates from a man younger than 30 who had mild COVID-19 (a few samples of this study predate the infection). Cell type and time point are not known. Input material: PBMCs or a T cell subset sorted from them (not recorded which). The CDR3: CASSVDAYLRGDQETQYF. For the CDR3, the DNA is TGTGCCAGCAGCGTAGACGCATACTTGCGAGGGGACCAAGAGACCCAGTACTTC.